These 21 T cell receptor beta chains came from one sample sequenced in a study of blood T cell repertoires in COVID-19. The method was immunoSEQ multiplex PCR; TCRdb's version includes in-frame clones alone and lacks a portion of them. The sample carries 50,000 to 75,000 clones, roughly 92% recorded once. The sample consisted of peripheral blood. Every receptor here comes from an older man with active COVID-19.

The count of this clone is one. The CDR3 sequence: CASSKRDRVEQYV. In DNA form, the CDR3 reads TGTGCCAGCAGTAAAAGGGACAGGGTCGAGCAGTACGTC. The chain joins TRBV6-5 to TRBJ2-7, with 9 bases aligning to TRBD1. CDR1 is MNHEY, CDR2 SVGAGI, per germline. V was pared by 5 bases and J by 6 bases, with 5 bases of the junction left unmatched. CDR3 length equals 13 residues.

This sequence joins TRBV2 and TRBJ2-5; tentative D call: TRBD1 (5 bases). Germline V CDR1 and CDR2: SNHLY, FYNNEI. Trimming left V 7 bases short and J 4 bases short, with 13 bases between. This CDR3 has 13 amino acids. CDR3: CASTGLGPETQYF. Written as DNA, the CDR3 is TGTGCCAGCACCGGGTTGGGGCCAGAGACCCAGTACTTC.

The V and J genes are TRBV23-1 and TRBJ2-4; TRBD1 agrees at 8 bases. TRBV23-1 is an ORF, with its function uncertain. This CDR3 has 16 residues. The V and J ends lost 4 bases and 5 bases, in that order; junction bases with no gene match: 10. This CDR3 reads CASSPLKGQEENIQYF. The CDR3 nucleotides read TGCGCCAGCAGTCCCCTAAAGGGACAGGAAGAAAACATTCAGTACTTC.

The rearrangement joins TRBV28 to TRBJ1-5, with no clear D. The V and J ends lost 3 bases and 2 bases respectively, with 8 bases between them. Germline values: CDR1 MDHEN, CDR2 SYDVKM. The CDR3 runs 14 residues. The CDR3 region is CASSFSSGNQPQHF. CDR3 bases: TGTGCCAGCAGTTTCAGTTCTGGCAATCAGCCCCAGCATTTT.

The chain links TRBV27 to TRBJ2-7; 7 bases align to TRBD2. CDR1 is MNHEY and CDR2 is SMNVEV in the germline V gene (reference sequence). Trimming removed 3 bases from V and 2 bases from J; junction bases left unmatched: 4. The CDR3 runs to 14 residues. This chain's CDR3 is CASSLTLATYEQYV. For the CDR3, the DNA is TGTGCCAGCAGTTTGACACTAGCGACCTACGAGCAGTACGTC.

As DNA, the CDR3 is TGTGCCAGCAGCCCTTCGGAGAAAAATACGCAGTATTTT. Its translation: CASSPSEKNTQYF. This chain links TRBV5-6 with TRBJ2-3, with unresolved D. The CDR3 is 13 amino acids. V lost 4 bases to trimming and J lost 7 bases, with 13 bases between them. Germline V lookup: CDR1 SGHDT, CDR2 YYEEEE.

DNA of the CDR3: TGTGCCACCGCTGGACTAGCGGGGGGAGAAGATACGCAGTATTTT. Residues: CATAGLAGGEDTQYF. The chain carries TRBV27 and TRBJ2-3; 14 nucleotides agree with TRBD2. The CDR3 has 15 amino acids. Germline assignment: CDR1 MNHEY and CDR2 SMNVEV (reference sequence). J was trimmed by 5 bases and V by 10 bases; bases with no gene match: 8.

This clone was seen once. V gene TRBV2 combines with J gene TRBJ2-7, with 7 bases matching TRBD1. The germline V gene has CDR1 SNHLY and CDR2 FYNNEI. This CDR3 has 14 residues. J lost 2 bases, V lost 5 bases, and 6 bases had no gene match. The CDR3 coding sequence is TGTGCCAGCAGTCCCAGGACAGGCACCTACGAGCAGTACTTC. This sequence encodes CASSPRTGTYEQYF.

The rearrangement joins TRBV29-1 to TRBJ2-3; D uncertain. The CDR3 covers 11 residues. Germline V lookup: CDR1 SQVTM, CDR2 ANQGSEA. V was pared by 4 bases and J by 6 bases, with 8 bases between. In DNA, the CDR3 is TGCAGCGTTGGTGGCCAGGATACGCAGTATTTT. Protein sequence: CSVGGQDTQYF.

The V call is TRBV19, the J call TRBJ1-3, with 8 nucleotides matching TRBD1. The trim removed 8 bases at V and 3 bases at J, leaving 6 bases unmatched. In germline, CDR1 is LNHDA, CDR2 SQIVND (reference sequence). The CDR3 covers 14 residues. The CDR3 reads CASHQDRVGNTIYF. The DNA of the CDR3 is TGTGCCAGTCACCAGGACAGGGTTGGAAACACCATATATTTT.

The chain employs TRBV19 and TRBJ1-1, with D tentatively TRBD1 (5 bases). The V gene lost 6 bases and the J gene lost 0 bases, with 14 bases spanning the gap. There are 15 residues in the CDR3. The germline V gene encodes CDR1 LNHDA and CDR2 SQIVND (reference sequence). This CDR3 reads CASRGQGGVNTEAFF. The CDR3 DNA reads as TGTGCCAGTAGAGGGCAGGGAGGAGTGAACACTGAAGCTTTCTTT.

The V gene is TRBV11-2, the J gene TRBJ2-2; 8 nucleotides align to TRBD2. This CDR3 region has 13 residues. In germline, CDR1 is SGHAT, CDR2 FQNNGV. Trimming at V came to 6 bases and at J to 7 bases, leaving 4 bases not matched to a gene. The CDR3 DNA reads TGTGCCAGCAGTCCCGGGGGGGACGGGGAGCTGTTTTTT. It encodes CASSPGGDGELFF.

This chain links TRBV7-8 with TRBJ1-3; 8 nucleotides align to TRBD1. This CDR3 has 18 residues. Germline CDR1 SGHVS, CDR2 FQNEAQ. J lost 1 base, V lost 4 bases, and 12 bases had no gene match. The CDR3 loop is CASSSTPTGQVSGNTIYF. The CDR3 nucleotides are TGTGCCAGCAGCTCAACCCCCACGGGACAGGTATCTGGAAACACCATATATTTT.

The chain is built from TRBV18 and TRBJ2-1; a weak D match, TRBD1 (6 bases). CDR1 and CDR2 from the germline V gene are KGHSH and LQKENI. V lost 2 bases, J lost 9 bases, and 26 bases lay in between. The CDR3 runs to 18 residues. CDR3 bases: TGTGCCAGCTCACCAGTCACGGCGGTAGGCGGCAGGGGTCCTGAGCAGTTCTTC. Amino acids: CASSPVTAVGGRGPEQFF.

This chain uses TRBV7-2 with TRBJ2-5, with D perhaps matching TRBD2 (6 bases). Germline V gene lookup returns CDR1 SGHTA and CDR2 FQGNSA. This CDR3 has 15 residues. Trimming removed 6 bases at V and 5 bases at J, with 19 bases between. This CDR3 reads CASRPSRGSWETQYF. CDR3 nucleotides: TGTGCCAGCAGGCCCTCTCGGGGGAGTTGGGAGACCCAGTACTTC.

This rearrangement joins TRBV19 to TRBJ2-3; D may be TRBD1 (5 bases). Trimming pared 5 bases from V and 3 bases from J, leaving 12 bases between. In germline, CDR1 is LNHDA, CDR2 SQIVND (reference sequence). The CDR3 totals 14 residues. The CDR3 region is CASSLGRVTDTQYF. CDR3 bases: TGTGCCAGTAGTTTAGGCAGGGTGACAGATACGCAGTATTTT.

V is TRBV19 and J is TRBJ1-5; 9 nucleotides align to TRBD1. This CDR3 has 15 residues. The ends lost 4 bases at V and 4 bases at J; junction bases unmatched: 5. Germline CDR1 reads LNHDA; CDR2 reads SQIVND (reference sequence). Here the CDR3 DNA reads TGTGCCAGTAGTAAACAGGGGGCTTGGAATCAGCCCCAGCATTTT. Its protein product is CASSKQGAWNQPQHF.

The gene calls are TRBV11-3 and TRBJ2-3; 8 bases line up with TRBD1. CDR1 and CDR2 from the germline V gene are SGHNT and YENEEA. The length of the CDR3 is 17 residues. V was pared by 1 base and J by 1 base, with 7 bases of the junction left unmatched. This chain's CDR3 is CASSLASGTGGTDTQYF. The DNA of the CDR3 is TGTGCCAGCAGCTTAGCCTCCGGGACAGGCGGCACAGATACGCAGTATTTT.

V is TRBV19 and J is TRBJ2-3, with 8 bases identical to TRBD2. The CDR3 length is 17 residues. Germline-derived CDR1 and CDR2 are LNHDA and SQIVND (reference sequence). With 5 bases clipped from V and 2 bases from J, the junction kept 12 bases outside the gene matches. Here the CDR3 reads CASSSGPGRGDTDTQYF. The DNA of the CDR3 is TGTGCCAGTAGTTCGGGCCCGGGGCGGGGGGACACAGATACGCAGTATTTT.

V usage is TRBV7-2 and J usage is TRBJ1-6, with 7 bases fitting TRBD1. The CDR3 extends over 15 amino acids. With 2 bases clipped from V and 10 bases from J, the junction kept 8 bases outside the gene matches. Germline CDR1 is SGHTA and CDR2 is FQGNSA. CDR3 amino acids: CASSLFRGRGSPLHF. The CDR3 DNA is TGTGCCAGCAGCTTATTTAGGGGGCGCGGATCACCCCTCCACTTT.

V gene TRBV6-5 combines with J gene TRBJ2-5; TRBD1 aligns across 10 bases. The CDR3 is made up of 15 amino acids. Trimming removed 2 bases from V and 4 bases from J; junction bases left unmatched: 4. The germline V gene encodes CDR1 MNHEY and CDR2 SVGAGI. The CDR3 spells CASSYVTGGSETQYF. In DNA, the CDR3 is TGTGCCAGCAGTTACGTGACAGGGGGCTCAGAGACCCAGTACTTC.